A selection of T cell receptor beta chains follows, all from one sample in a study of blood T cell repertoires in COVID-19. Clones were sequenced by immunoSEQ multiplex PCR, and TCRdb holds only the in-frame ones, with some missing. The repertoire has 97,000 or so clones, approximately 81% of them found once; the top ten carry 3.5% to 5%. Sequencing used peripheral blood. Source of these receptors: a man in his sixties with acute or convalescent COVID-19. Both conserved end residues are part of each CDR3. The D gene is left open where the match is weak. A row's size may be missing; if present it is once, few, many or a size class.

j_call v_call d_call clone_size cdr3_nt cdr3_aa
TRBJ1-5 TRBV28 TRBD1 - TGTGCCAGCAGTGGGGGACAGCCAGACCAACAGCCCCAGCATTTT CASSGGQPDQQPQHF
TRBJ2-5 TRBV4-1 - - TGCGCCAGCAGGCACATAACTAGCTCGAGGGAGACCCAGTACTTC CASRHITSSRETQYF
TRBJ1-2 TRBV29-1 - - TGCAGCGTTGAAGTGGAGTCTCTGGGCTATGGCTACACCTTC CSVEVESLGYGYTF
TRBJ1-2 TRBV11-3 TRBD1 - TGTGCCAGCAGCGAGCCGGGACAGGGGGTCTATGGCTACACCTTC CASSEPGQGVYGYTF
TRBJ1-2 TRBV18 - once TGTGCCAGCTCACCACCGTATAGAGATGGCTACACCTTC CASSPPYRDGYTF
TRBJ2-2 TRBV7-3 - - TGTGCCAGCAGCGCACAGGGAAACACCGGGGAGCTGTTTTTT CASSAQGNTGELFF
TRBJ2-3 TRBV5-1 - - TGCGCCAGCAGCGAACGGGAGCCCCTCAGCACAGATACGCAGTATTTT CASSEREPLSTDTQYF
TRBJ2-1 TRBV19 - - TGTGCCAGTAGTACGCGTCCCAATGAGCAGTTCTTC CASSTRPNEQFF
TRBJ1-2 TRBV27 TRBD1 - TGTGCCAGCAGTTACACCGGGACAGGCGGTGGCTACACCTTC CASSYTGTGGGYTF
TRBJ1-5 TRBV28 - - TGTGCCAGCAGGCGGGGGACCTCCGTGCCCCAGCATTTT CASRRGTSVPQHF
TRBJ2-2 TRBV7-3 TRBD2 - TGTGCCAGCAGCCTCGGGGGAGCGGGGGGGAAGGAGCTGTTTTTT CASSLGGAGGKELFF
TRBJ1-1 TRBV5-1 TRBD1 - TGCGCCAGCAGCCCGGGACAGGGGAATTTACTGAACACTGAAGCTTTCTTT CASSPGQGNLLNTEAFF
TRBJ1-4 TRBV7-2 - once TGTGCCAGCAGCTTTCGAGCGGCGACTAATGAAAAACTGTTTTTT CASSFRAATNEKLFF
TRBJ2-7 TRBV5-6 - - TGTGCCAGCAGCGCCCCGGGATCCCCCATTTACGAGCAGTACTTC CASSAPGSPIYEQYF
TRBJ1-1 TRBV6-5 - - TGTGCCAGCAGTTCCCTTGACAGACAGAACACTGAAGCTTTCTTT CASSSLDRQNTEAFF
TRBJ1-3 TRBV11-3 TRBD1 - TGTGCCAGCAGCTTAGTACCGCCGGGACAGGGGGCTGGAAACACCATATATTTT CASSLVPPGQGAGNTIYF
TRBJ2-5 TRBV11-3 - - TGTGCCAGCAGCTTCGGTGGGAGCCTGCAAGAGACCCAGTACTTC CASSFGGSLQETQYF
TRBJ2-1 TRBV15 TRBD2 - TGTGCCACCAGCAGATTTAGCGGGAGCTCCTACAATGAGCAGTTCTTC CATSRFSGSSYNEQFF
TRBJ1-6 TRBV4-1 - once TGCGCCAGCAGCCAAATTCAGGGCGACTCACCCCTCCACTTT CASSQIQGDSPLHF
TRBJ2-1 TRBV25-1 TRBD2 - TGTGCCAGCAGTGACAGCGGGAAAAGTTACAATGAGCAGTTCTTC CASSDSGKSYNEQFF
TRBJ1-1 TRBV3-1/TRBV3-2 - - TGTGCCAGCAGCCAAGGCGGCGGGGCCCTGAACACTGAAGCTTTCTTT CASSQGGGALNTEAFF
TRBJ1-5 TRBV7-3 - few TGTGCCAGCAGCTTGGGCAGGGATCAGCCCCAGCATTTT CASSLGRDQPQHF
TRBJ1-2 TRBV11-2 - - TGTGCCAGCAGCTTAGATCGCACAGTGTATGGCTACACCTTC CASSLDRTVYGYTF
TRBJ1-1 TRBV28 TRBD1 once TGTGCCACGTTACAGGGGTTAAGGACTGAAGCTTTCTTT CATLQGLRTEAFF
TRBJ1-5 TRBV12-3/TRBV12-4 - once TGTGCCAGCAGTAAGGGGAGGGGCGACCCCCAGCATTTT CASSKGRGDPQHF
TRBJ2-5 TRBV20-1 - - TGCAGTGCCCCGCAAGAGACCCAGTACTTC CSAPQETQYF
TRBJ1-4 TRBV15 TRBD1 - TGTGCCACCAGCAGAGATCCCCCAGGGGGCGGGGAAAAACTGTTTTTT CATSRDPPGGGEKLFF
TRBJ1-6 TRBV14 - - TGTGCCAGCAGCCAACAACAGGGCGAAACTTCACCCCTCCACTTT CASSQQQGETSPLHF
TRBJ2-1 TRBV2 TRBD2 - TGTGCCAGTGAGTCAATTAGCGGGAGATTAAGAGAGCAGTTCTTC CASESISGRLREQFF
TRBJ1-1 TRBV5-1 - - TGCGCCAGCAGCTTTCAGGGTGACGGGACTGAAGCTTTCTTT CASSFQGDGTEAFF
TRBJ1-1 TRBV4-1 - - TGCGCCAGCACCCCTGTTGGTGAGGGAAGTGAAGCTTTCTTT CASTPVGEGSEAFF
TRBJ2-3 TRBV28 - - TGTGCCAGCAGTTCGTACAGCTTCACAGATACGCAGTATTTT CASSSYSFTDTQYF
TRBJ2-5 TRBV7-9 TRBD1 - TGTGCCAGCAGCGTGGACAGGGTGGGGGAGACCCAGTACTTC CASSVDRVGETQYF
TRBJ2-3 TRBV18 - - TGTGCCAGCTCACTAACTAGCACAGATACGCAGTATTTT CASSLTSTDTQYF
TRBJ1-1 TRBV10-2 - - TGCGCCAGCAGAGGAACAGGGAAGACTGAAGCTTTCTTT CASRGTGKTEAFF
TRBJ1-5 TRBV30 - - TGTGCCTGGAGTGTACGAAGGGGGAGTAGCAATCAGCCCCAGCATTTT CAWSVRRGSSNQPQHF
TRBJ2-7 TRBV14 TRBD1 - TGTGCCAGCAGCGGCGGACAGGGGGAGGTCGAGCAGTACTTC CASSGGQGEVEQYF
TRBJ2-1 TRBV19 TRBD1 - TGTGCCAGTAACCTGGACAGGGGTCGGTACAATGAGCAGTTCTTC CASNLDRGRYNEQFF
TRBJ1-5 TRBV14 - few TGTGCCAGCAGCCAAATGGCCCAGGGGCATGGAAGGATTGGCAATCAGCCCCAGCATTTT CASSQMAQGHGRIGNQPQHF
TRBJ2-7 TRBV11-3 - - TGTGCCAGCAGCTTCATCGGGGTTTCCTACGAGCAGTACTTC CASSFIGVSYEQYF
TRBJ2-2 TRBV29-1 - - TGCAGCGTTAAACAGGGCGGGTCCGGGGAGCTGTTTTTT CSVKQGGSGELFF
TRBJ2-3 TRBV2 - - TGTGCCAGCAGTGTTGGAGCGGAAGATACGCAGTATTTT CASSVGAEDTQYF
TRBJ1-1 TRBV19 TRBD1 - TGTGCCAGTAGTTCCGGGACAGGGGGCTTTAACACTGAAGCTTTCTTT CASSSGTGGFNTEAFF
TRBJ2-3 TRBV6-4 TRBD2 few TGTGCCAGCAGCCCGACTAGCGGGGGCACAGATACGCAGTATTTT CASSPTSGGTDTQYF
TRBJ2-7 TRBV14 - - TGTGCCAGCAGCCAGGGGAGCGAGCAGTACTTC CASSQGSEQYF
TRBJ1-4 TRBV6-5 - - TGTGCCAGCAGTTCTAAGACAACAACTAATGAAAAACTGTTTTTT CASSSKTTTNEKLFF
TRBJ1-2 TRBV6-5 - - TGTGCCAGCAGTTACTCGGGGGGTAGGGGCTATGGCTACACCTTC CASSYSGGRGYGYTF
TRBJ1-2 TRBV4-3 - many TGCGCCAGCAGCCCTACACATAGCCATACATTGAACTATGGCTACACCTTC CASSPTHSHTLNYGYTF
TRBJ1-4 TRBV3-1/TRBV3-2 - - TGTGCCAGCATTGGAAAGAGCGGGGATGAAAAACTGTTTTTT CASIGKSGDEKLFF
TRBJ1-6 TRBV5-1 - - TGCGCCAGCAGCTTGGCAGACAGTCTAGGCAATTCACCCCTCCACTTT CASSLADSLGNSPLHF
TRBJ2-3 TRBV11-3 TRBD2 - TGTGCCAGCTCTCCTCTTAGCGGGGCGGTAGATACGCAGTATTTT CASSPLSGAVDTQYF
TRBJ1-2 TRBV9 - - TGTGCCAGCAGCCCCCACGGGGGGACGACCAATGGCTACACCTTC CASSPHGGTTNGYTF
TRBJ2-7 TRBV27 TRBD1 - TGTGCCAGCAGTTTAAGTTTTGGACAGGGCTACGAGCAGTACTTC CASSLSFGQGYEQYF
TRBJ2-1 TRBV5-6 - - TGTGCCAGCAGCTCTAAATCTACCGGGATCGCGAGTCGCAATGAGCAGTTCTTC CASSSKSTGIASRNEQFF
TRBJ2-4 TRBV6-6 TRBD2 - TGTGCCACCACGGGGGGGGCCGTTGAAAACATTCAGTACTTC CATTGGAVENIQYF